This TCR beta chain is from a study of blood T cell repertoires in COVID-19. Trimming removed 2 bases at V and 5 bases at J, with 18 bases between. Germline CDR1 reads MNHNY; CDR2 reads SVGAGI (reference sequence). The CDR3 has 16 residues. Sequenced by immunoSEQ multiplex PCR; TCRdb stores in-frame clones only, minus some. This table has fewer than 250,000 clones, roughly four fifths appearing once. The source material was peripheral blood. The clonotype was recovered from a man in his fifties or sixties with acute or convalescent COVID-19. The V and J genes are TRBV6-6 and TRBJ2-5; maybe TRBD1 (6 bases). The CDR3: CASSYRLGGRGETQYF. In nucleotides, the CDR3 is TGTGCCAGCAGTTACCGCCTAGGGGGAAGGGGGGAGACCCAGTACTTC.